This T cell receptor beta chain was captured by sequencing in a study of technical replicates of blood from several donors. Assay used: immunoSEQ multiplex PCR; TCRdb lists only in-frame clones, some missing. In the table there are tens of thousands of clones, about 91% of which are singletons. Germline-derived CDR1 and CDR2 are MDHEN and SYDVKM. V lost 5 bases to trimming and J lost 8 bases, with 16 bases between them. The CDR3 spans 14 residues. This clone has only a few counts. The chain uses TRBV28 and TRBJ1-5; the D gene is possibly TRBD1 (6 bases). This clonotype was sampled from a human donor in good health. Some clones in this sample may be carry-over from other donors' samples. Sequenced input: T cells isolated from PBMCs. The CDR3 DNA follows: TGTGCCAGCAGTCCAGGGGAGGGGAGCAAGCCCCAGCATTTT. Translation gives CASSPGEGSKPQHF.